This TCR beta chain was documented in a study of cytomegalovirus exposure and HLA in healthy donors. Both 60 Vbeta primers and 13 Jbeta primers went into the PCR. The data were produced by immunoSEQ multiplex PCR, yet TCRdb's version contains in-frame clones alone and is incomplete. The sample includes some 130,000 clones, 75% to 90% seen only once; the top ten take under 3%. Donors were nominally healthy when sampled, though unrecorded immune exposures were likely. The receptor comes from a man in his thirties or forties in good health and CMV-seronegative. Sequences were obtained from PBMCs.

The DNA for the CDR3 is TGTGCCAGCAGGAAGAGACAGGGCTCACTAGCGGACAGCACAGATACGCAGTATTTT. Encoded protein: CASRKRQGSLADSTDTQYF. The V gene is TRBV27, the J gene TRBJ2-3, with D possibly matching TRBD2 (8 bases). The CDR3 is made up of 19 amino acids. Germline V lookup: CDR1 MNHEY, CDR2 SMNVEV (reference sequence). V was shortened by 6 bases and J by 0 bases, with 25 bases between the two germline ends.